This T cell receptor (beta chain) is drawn from a study of beta chain features in type 1 diabetes. General study results and limits: In all four CD4+ subsets, TCRB CDR3 length was significantly, moderately reduced in type 1 diabetes.

Of the isolated RNA, all was reverse transcribed, and so the sequenced material was expressed TCRB transcripts. Libraries were prepared by immunoSEQ multiplex PCR; TCRdb keeps only in-frame clonotypes and omits some of them. The sample has 400,000 or so clones, roughly 12% seen once. Comments on this clone: The antigen is undetermined.

Via CD45RO/CCR7/CD25/CD127/CD95/CD27, cells of the CD4+ naive, central memory, regulatory and stem cell-like memory subsets were sorted. Germline assignment: CDR1 MDHEN and CDR2 SYDVKM. V lost 5 bases to trimming and J lost 2 bases; unmatched junction nucleotides: 6. The CDR3 is 14 amino acids. The sample was naive CD4+ T cells from blood. The sequence came from a woman younger than 35 with type 1 diabetes. V is TRBV28 and J is TRBJ2-7; TRBD1 agrees at 7 bases. This chain's CDR3 is CASSIRTGPYEQYF. The CDR3 DNA sequence: TGTGCCAGCAGTATACGGACAGGACCCTACGAGCAGTACTTC. Supplemented by reference TRBV28 and TRBJ2-7, the full variable domain reads DVKVTQSSRYLVKRTGEKVFLECVQDMDHENMFWYRQDPGLGLRLIYFSYDVKMKEKGDIPEGYSVSREKKERFSLILESASTNQTSMYLCASSIRTGPYEQYFGPGTRLTVT.